The T cell receptor beta chain under discussion was sequenced for a study of metastatic and nonmetastatic thyroid tumors. Study processing details: Using the CDR3 differences seen across clinicopathological groups, the authors built a distant-metastasis classifier for papillary thyroid cancer, which was meant to discriminate distant-metastatic patients. Using MiXCR, TCRdb reanalyzed the PCR reads. None of the V and J calls come from the authors' own analysis; TCRdb made them. The sample includes about 92,000 clones, under 15% of them seen just once. CDR1 and CDR2 (germline): MNHEY, SVGEGT. This CDR3 region has 15 residues. V trimming: 4 bases; J trimming: 2 bases; junction bases outside the gene matches: 4. No patient received treatment before thyroid surgery. At least ten counts were recorded for this clone.

The rearrangement links TRBV6-2 or TRBV6-3 to TRBJ1-5; 8 positions agree with TRBD1. The sequence was collected from a female donor with papillary thyroid cancer or a benign thyroid nodule (not recorded which). Some clones in this sample may be carry-over from other donors' samples. The sequenced sample was blood. CDR3 residues: CASSSPGQGNQPQHF. CDR3 coding DNA: TGTGCCAGCAGTTCCCCGGGACAGGGCAATCAGCCCCAGCATTTT.